Below, 30 T cell receptor beta chains from the same sample are listed, as sequenced in a study of cytomegalovirus exposure and HLA in healthy donors (dated by TCRdb to 2016 to 2017). Libraries were made using the immunoSEQ multiplex PCR assay. For the multiplex PCR, a mixture combining 60 forward primers for TCR Vbeta segments and 13 reverse primers for TCR Jbeta segments was used. This is the immuneACCESS table as TCRdb keeps it, with only in-frame sequences that have V and J called. A part of the clones is gone; compared with another copy, unresolved V genes explain less than half, and the rest is unexplained. The sample's table lists a count of tens of thousands of clones. The ten largest make up 3.5% to 4% of the sample. Sequenced sample: PBMCs. These receptors all come from a man aged 18 to 35 in good health and CMV-seropositive.

This chain uses TRBV6-1 with TRBJ1-1, with no clear D. The V end lost 11 bases, the J end lost 7 bases, and 14 bases lay between the germline ends. CDR3 length: 11 residues. Germline loops: CDR1 MNHNS, CDR2 SASEGT. The chain's CDR3 is CASLLQYEAFF. DNA of the CDR3: TGTGCCTCCCTTCTACAGTATGAAGCTTTCTTT.

The chain couples TRBV6-5 to TRBJ2-3; 8 nucleotides match TRBD1. The germline gives CDR1 MNHEY, CDR2 SVGAGI. Germline trimming cut 5 bases from V and 0 bases from J; bases unmatched to any gene: 1. CDR3 length equals 14 residues. Written as DNA, the CDR3 is TGTGCCAGCAGTCGGGACAGGAGCACAGATACGCAGTATTTT. This translates into CASSRDRSTDTQYF.

The chain links TRBV28 to TRBJ1-5; tentative D call: TRBD1 (5 bases). Trimming removed 8 bases from V and 7 bases from J, with 15 bases in between. Germline CDR1 and CDR2: MDHEN and SYDVKM. The CDR3 is 13 amino acids. The CDR3: CASVLAGNQPQHF. CDR3 nucleotide sequence: TGTGCCAGCGTACTTGCAGGGAACCAGCCCCAGCATTTT.

This clone is medium-sized (0.01 to 0.1%) by frequency. Other nucleotide sequences in the sample specify the same CDR3. The chain has TRBV29-1 and TRBJ2-1; 10 bases agree with TRBD1. Germline V gives CDR1 SQVTM, CDR2 ANQGSEA. V lost 6 bases, J lost 5 bases, and 4 bases stayed unmatched. CDR3 length equals 13 residues. The CDR3 region is CSVGTGEDNEQFF. CDR3 nucleotide sequence: TGCAGCGTCGGGACAGGGGAAGACAATGAGCAGTTCTTC.

The chain is built from TRBV9 and TRBJ2-7; TRBD2 matches 12 bases. The CDR3 length is 16 residues. Germline CDR1 reads SGDLS; CDR2 reads YYNGEE. After removal of 4 bases from V and 1 base from J, the junction contained 6 bases not matched to a gene. Here the CDR3 DNA reads TGTGCCAGCAGCCCCGGACTAGCGGGAAGATCCTACGAGCAGTACTTC. Translated, it gives CASSPGLAGRSYEQYF.

The rearrangement uses TRBV19 and TRBJ2-1; D may be TRBD2 (6 bases). Germline V gene data show CDR1 as LNHDA and CDR2 as SQIVND (reference sequence). This CDR3 is built from 16 residues. The germline V and J ends were trimmed by 6 bases and 2 bases, with 17 bases remaining between them. CDR3 sequence: CASSDTGKRAYNEQFF. In DNA form, the CDR3 reads TGTGCCAGTAGCGACACGGGCAAGCGGGCCTACAATGAGCAGTTCTTC.

The chain joins TRBV11-2 to TRBJ2-2, with 7 bases lining up with TRBD1. From germline, CDR1 is SGHAT and CDR2 FQNNGV. The CDR3 runs 18 residues. Losses at the gene ends were 1 base for V and 4 bases for J; bases not matched to a gene: 12. The CDR3 is CASSLVVTLGQFTGELFF. The DNA for the CDR3 is TGTGCCAGCAGCTTAGTCGTTACGTTGGGACAGTTCACCGGGGAGCTGTTTTTT.

CDR3 bases: TGTGCCAGCAGTTCAGATCAGCCCCAGCATTTT. Translating gives CASSSDQPQHF. The chain joins TRBV28 to TRBJ1-5; D is unclear. The CDR3 extends over 11 amino acids. CDR1 and CDR2 from the germline V gene are MDHEN and SYDVKM. Trimming took 4 bases from V and 5 from J, leaving 3 bases between them.

This sequence joins TRBV4-1 and TRBJ2-7; 10 bases are shared with TRBD2. The CDR3 runs to 16 residues. V was pared by 2 bases and J by 0 bases, with 4 bases of the junction left unmatched. CDR1 and CDR2 from the germline V gene are MGHRA and YSYEKL. The CDR3 sequence is CASSQRTSGDSYEQYF. The CDR3 nucleotides are TGCGCCAGCAGCCAACGTACTAGCGGGGACTCCTACGAGCAGTACTTC.

This chain uses TRBV7-2 with TRBJ2-3; 10 bases agree with TRBD2. Trimming at V came to 1 base and at J to 4 bases, leaving 2 bases not matched to a gene. The CDR3 contains 15 residues. Looked up from germline, CDR1 is SGHTA and CDR2 is FQGNSA. CDR3 protein: CASSLVGTSADTQYF. The CDR3 coding sequence is TGTGCCAGCAGCTTAGTCGGGACTAGCGCAGATACGCAGTATTTT.

This chain joins TRBV19 and TRBJ1-2; TRBD1 is a possible D gene (6 bases). The germline gives CDR1 LNHDA, CDR2 SQIVND (reference sequence). V shed 4 bases and J shed 2 bases, with 17 bases lying between them. This CDR3 is 16 amino acids long. As DNA, the CDR3 is TGTGCCAGTAGTAGATCGTTTGGACAGTTAAACTATGGCTACACCTTC. It codes for CASSRSFGQLNYGYTF. The full variable domain, in which reference TRBV19 and TRBJ1-2 provide the parts outside the CDR3, is DGGITQSPKYLFRKEGQNVTLSCEQNLNHDAMYWYRQDPGQGLRLIYYSQIVNDFQKGDIAEGYSVSREKKESFPLTVTSAQKNPTAFYLCASSRSFGQLNYGYTFGSGTRLTVV.

The genes are TRBV6-5 and TRBJ2-3; D gene ambiguous. The V end lost 0 bases, the J end lost 2 bases, and 9 bases lay between the germline ends. The CDR3 runs 15 residues. Germline V gene sequence: CDR1 MNHEY, CDR2 SVGAGI. The CDR3 reads CASSYSEQPTDTQYF. The CDR3, as DNA: TGTGCCAGCAGTTACTCGGAACAGCCCACAGATACGCAGTATTTT.

The V call is TRBV6-5, the J call TRBJ2-5, with D tentatively TRBD2 (5 bases). The V and J ends lost 7 bases and 6 bases respectively, with 12 bases between them. The CDR3 runs to 12 residues. Germline values: CDR1 MNHEY, CDR2 SVGAGI. In nucleotides, the CDR3 is TGTGCCAGCACCACCTCGGGGAAGACCCAGTACTTC. Protein: CASTTSGKTQYF.

CDR3 amino acids: CASSSSREWDRVAYEQYF. CDR3 DNA: TGTGCCAGCAGCTCCTCTAGGGAGTGGGACAGGGTCGCCTACGAGCAGTACTTC. The chain has TRBV13 and TRBJ2-7, with 9 positions matching TRBD1. CDR1 is PRHDT, CDR2 FYEKMQ, per germline (reference sequence). The CDR3 extends over 18 amino acids. After removal of 4 bases from V and 2 bases from J, the junction contained 15 bases not matched to a gene.

This rearrangement joins TRBV5-1 to TRBJ2-6, with 12 bases that match TRBD2. The V and J ends lost 4 bases and 0 bases, in that order; junction bases with no gene match: 8. The germline gives CDR1 SGHRS, CDR2 YFSETQ. CDR3 length: 19 residues. The CDR3 spells CASSRTSGTPLSGANVLTF. CDR3 sequence (DNA): TGCGCCAGCAGCAGGACTAGCGGGACACCCCTCTCTGGGGCCAACGTCCTGACTTTC.

The gene calls are TRBV5-6 and TRBJ2-7; TRBD2 matches 7 bases. Looked up from germline, CDR1 is SGHDT and CDR2 is YYEEEE. V shed 3 bases and J 2 bases; nucleotides not matched to a gene: 2. The CDR3 is 13 amino acids. In nucleotides, the CDR3 is TGTGCCAGCAGCTCGGCGGGGGCCTACGAGCAGTACTTC. Translating it yields CASSSAGAYEQYF.

The chain couples TRBV5-1 to TRBJ1-1; TRBD1 might be the D (6 bases). V lost 1 base to trimming and J lost 5 bases, with 9 bases between them. Germline lookup yields CDR1 SGHRS and CDR2 YFSETQ. CDR3 size: 13 residues. As DNA, the CDR3 is TGCGCCAGCAGCTTGACAGGGCGGACTGAAGCTTTCTTT. Translation gives CASSLTGRTEAFF. The complete variable domain, with remaining parts taken from reference TRBV5-1 and TRBJ1-1, reads KAGVTQTPRYLIKTRGQQVTLSCSPISGHRSVSWYQQTPGQGLQFLFEYFSETQRNKGNFPGRFSGRQFSNSRSEMNVSTLELGDSALYLCASSLTGRTEAFFGQGTRLTVV.

V is TRBV6-1 and J is TRBJ1-3; D is unresolved. Germline CDR1 is MNHNS and CDR2 is SASEGT. The V end lost 1 base, the J end lost 4 bases, and 11 bases lay between the germline ends. CDR3 length: 15 residues. For the CDR3, the DNA is TGTGCCAGCAGTGAAGTGGTGACTGAGGGAAACACCATATATTTT. This translates into CASSEVVTEGNTIYF.

The chain joins TRBV28 to TRBJ1-5; possibly TRBD1 for D (6 bases). Germline CDR1 MDHEN, CDR2 SYDVKM. V was pared by 5 bases and J by 7 bases, with 15 bases between. The CDR3 is made up of 14 amino acids. The CDR3 DNA sequence: TGTGCCAGCAGTCTGTCTTCAGGGGCCCAGCCCCAGCATTTT. It is translated as CASSLSSGAQPQHF.

This chain connects TRBV4-2 to TRBJ1-4, with 7 bases lining up with TRBD1. With 0 bases clipped from V and 7 bases from J, the junction kept 5 bases outside the gene matches. Germline CDR1 is LGHNA and CDR2 is YNFKEQ. CDR3 length equals 15 residues. The DNA for the CDR3 is TGTGCCAGCAGCCAAGATAGACAGGGCGGTGAAAAACTGTTTTTT. Amino acid sequence: CASSQDRQGGEKLFF.

V gene TRBV18 combines with J gene TRBJ2-1; 9 bases match TRBD2. The V segment lost 3 bases and the J segment 6 bases; nucleotides outside the gene matches: 9. The CDR3 runs 16 residues. CDR1 is KGHSH, CDR2 LQKENI, per germline. The CDR3 DNA sequence: TGTGCCAGCTCACCCCGGAATAGCGGGAGCACCAATGAGCAGTTCTTC. Protein sequence: CASSPRNSGSTNEQFF.

V usage is TRBV29-1 and J usage is TRBJ1-2; 7 bases align to TRBD1. Trimming cost V 6 bases and J 5 bases; bases outside gene matches: 6. This CDR3 comprises 12 residues. Looked up from germline, CDR1 is SQVTM and CDR2 is ANQGSEA. CDR3 sequence reads: CSVVRDRYGYTF. The CDR3, as DNA: TGCAGCGTCGTCAGGGACAGATATGGCTACACCTTC.

The chain carries TRBV19 and TRBJ2-3; 9 positions agree with TRBD2. This CDR3 has 18 residues. The trim removed 6 bases at V and 5 bases at J, leaving 18 bases unmatched. Germline V gives CDR1 LNHDA, CDR2 SQIVND (reference sequence). CDR3 DNA sequence: TGTGCCAGTAGCCTAAACCCCAATATGGCGGGAGGGATAGATACGCAGTATTTT. Protein: CASSLNPNMAGGIDTQYF.

This chain links TRBV29-1 with TRBJ2-2; the match to TRBD2 covers 9 bases. CDR3 length: 14 amino acids. The germline V gene has CDR1 SQVTM and CDR2 ANQGSEA. Trimming took 7 bases from V and 6 from J; bases not matched to a gene: 9. The CDR3 DNA sequence: TGCAGCGCCGCTAGCGGGACAGAACCCGGGGAGCTGTTTTTT. Its translation: CSAASGTEPGELFF.

V usage is TRBV6-1 and J usage is TRBJ2-5; TRBD2 aligns across 9 bases. Matching the DNA end better, TRBJ2-7 makes the J call doubtful. Per germline, CDR1 MNHNS and CDR2 SASEGT. The CDR3 consists of 15 residues. The CDR3 sequence is CASKVVSGRSDEQYF. In DNA, the CDR3 is TGTGCCAGCAAGGTAGTAAGCGGGAGGAGTGACGAGCAGTACTTC.

The CDR3 DNA reads TGTGCCAGCAGCGTAGCTGGAATGAGGGCGTCCCCACAAGAGACCCAGTACTTC. It yields the protein CASSVAGMRASPQETQYF. The chain is built from TRBV9 and TRBJ2-5; possible D gene TRBD2, 5 bases. Looked up from germline, CDR1 is SGDLS and CDR2 is YYNGEE. Trimming left V 0 bases short and J 2 bases short, with 20 bases between. CDR3 length: 18 residues.

The chain is built from TRBV23-1 and TRBJ2-2; TRBD1 agrees at 7 bases. TRBV23-1 is flagged as an ORF with uncertain function. With V trimmed by 1 base and J by 0 bases, 2 bases remained unmatched. The CDR3 covers 16 residues. This chain's CDR3 is CASSQFQGANTGELFF. The CDR3 DNA follows: TGCGCCAGCAGTCAATTTCAGGGGGCGAACACCGGGGAGCTGTTTTTT.

The CDR3 DNA reads as TGTGCCTGGTCGCAGGGGGCGCGAAGACCCATGCACTATGGCTACACCTTC. Its translation: CAWSQGARRPMHYGYTF. The V and J genes are TRBV30 and TRBJ1-2, with TRBD1 matching 8 bases. CDR3 length: 17 amino acids. The V gene end was trimmed by 5 bases and the J gene end by 3 bases; junction bases not matched to a gene: 17. Germline V gives CDR1 GTSNPN, CDR2 SVGIG (reference sequence).

The chain has TRBV11-2 and TRBJ2-5; D not resolved. The CDR3 consists of 14 residues. Trimming took 1 base from V and 4 from J, leaving 10 bases between them. CDR1 SGHAT and CDR2 FQNNGV come from the germline V gene. CDR3 DNA: TGTGCCAGCAGCTTAGGAGGTTTGCGAGAGACCCAGTACTTC. It encodes CASSLGGLRETQYF.

The V and J genes are TRBV9 and TRBJ2-3; D is unresolved. The V end was cut by 0 bases, the J end by 5 bases, with 4 bases between. CDR3 size: 12 residues. Per germline, CDR1 SGDLS and CDR2 YYNGEE. The DNA for the CDR3 is TGTGCCAGCAGCGTAGCAGGAGATACGCAGTATTTT. This sequence encodes CASSVAGDTQYF.